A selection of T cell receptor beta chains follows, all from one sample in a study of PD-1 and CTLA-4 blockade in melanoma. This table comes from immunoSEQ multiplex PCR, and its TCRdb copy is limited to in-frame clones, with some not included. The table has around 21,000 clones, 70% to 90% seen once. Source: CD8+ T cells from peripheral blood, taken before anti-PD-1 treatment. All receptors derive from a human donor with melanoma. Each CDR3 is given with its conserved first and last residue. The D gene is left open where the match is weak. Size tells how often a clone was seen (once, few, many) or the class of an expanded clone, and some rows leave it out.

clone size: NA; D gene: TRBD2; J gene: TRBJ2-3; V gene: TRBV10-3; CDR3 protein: CALGWREATDTQYF; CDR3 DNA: TGTGCCCTCGGTTGGCGGGAGGCAACAGATACGCAGTATTTT
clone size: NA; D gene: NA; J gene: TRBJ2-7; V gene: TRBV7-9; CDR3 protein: CASSLVGQGHEQYF; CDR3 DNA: TGTGCCAGCAGCTTAGTGGGGCAGGGCCACGAGCAGTACTTC
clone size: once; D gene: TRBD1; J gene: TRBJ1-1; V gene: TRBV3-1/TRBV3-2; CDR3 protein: CASSQAPTGRSTEAFF; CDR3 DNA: TGTGCCAGCAGCCAAGCACCGACAGGGCGGAGCACTGAAGCTTTCTTT
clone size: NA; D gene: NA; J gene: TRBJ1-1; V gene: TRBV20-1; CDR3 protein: CSASVGDTEAFF; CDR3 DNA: TGCAGTGCTAGTGTTGGGGACACTGAAGCTTTCTTT
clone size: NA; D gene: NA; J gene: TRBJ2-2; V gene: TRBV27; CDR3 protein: CASSLYRAAGELFF; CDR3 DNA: TGTGCCAGCAGTTTGTACAGGGCAGCCGGGGAGCTGTTTTTT
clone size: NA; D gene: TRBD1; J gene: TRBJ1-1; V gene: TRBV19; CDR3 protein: CASSIEGQASTEAFF; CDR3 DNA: TGTGCCAGTAGTATTGAGGGACAGGCGAGCACTGAAGCTTTCTTT
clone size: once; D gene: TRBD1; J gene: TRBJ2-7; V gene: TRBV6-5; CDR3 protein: CAADRGSYEQYF; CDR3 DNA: TGTGCCGCCGACAGGGGATCCTACGAGCAGTACTTC
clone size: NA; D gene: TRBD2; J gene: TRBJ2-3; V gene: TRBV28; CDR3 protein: CASSLYVGKPSGGVTDTQYF; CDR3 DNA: TGTGCCAGCAGTTTATATGTGGGAAAGCCTAGCGGGGGGGTAACAGATACGCAGTATTTT
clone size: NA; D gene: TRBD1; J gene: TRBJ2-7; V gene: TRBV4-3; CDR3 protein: CASSQGDRGPYEQYF; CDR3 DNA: TGCGCCAGCAGCCAAGGGGACAGGGGCCCCTACGAGCAGTACTTC
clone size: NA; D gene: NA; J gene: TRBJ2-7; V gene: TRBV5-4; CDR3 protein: CASSNPGIQGYEQYF; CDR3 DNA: TGTGCCAGCAGCAACCCGGGAATCCAGGGGTACGAGCAGTACTTC
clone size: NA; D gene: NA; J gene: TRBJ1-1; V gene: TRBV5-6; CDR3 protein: CASSLGPTTEAFF; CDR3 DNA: TGTGCCAGCAGCTTGGGGCCCACCACTGAAGCTTTCTTT
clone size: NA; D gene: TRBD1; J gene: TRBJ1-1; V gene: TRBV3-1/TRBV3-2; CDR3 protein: CASSQEHAGEGAPTEAFF; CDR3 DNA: TGTGCCAGCAGCCAAGAACACGCGGGAGAGGGGGCGCCCACTGAAGCTTTCTTT
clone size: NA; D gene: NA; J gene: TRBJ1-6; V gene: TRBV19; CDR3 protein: CATRVQSSYNSPLHF; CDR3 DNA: TGTGCCACTCGGGTACAGAGCTCCTATAATTCACCCCTCCACTTT
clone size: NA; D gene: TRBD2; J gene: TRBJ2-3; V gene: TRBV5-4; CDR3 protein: CASGRGVADTQYF; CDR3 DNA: TGTGCCAGCGGGCGGGGGGTGGCAGATACGCAGTATTTT
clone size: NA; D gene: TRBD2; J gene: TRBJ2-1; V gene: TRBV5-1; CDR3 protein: CASSLAQRGTLDNEQFF; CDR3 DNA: TGCGCCAGCAGCTTGGCCCAGCGGGGGACCTTGGACAATGAGCAGTTCTTC
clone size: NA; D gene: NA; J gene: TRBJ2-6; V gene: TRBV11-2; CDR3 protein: CASIASSGANVLTF; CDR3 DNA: TGTGCCAGCATTGCGAGCTCTGGGGCCAACGTCCTGACTTTC
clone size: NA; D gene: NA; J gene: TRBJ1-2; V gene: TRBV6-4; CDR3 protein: CASSDVKRQTDRDSYGYTF; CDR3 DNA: TGTGCCAGCAGTGACGTGAAACGCCAGACAGACCGGGACTCCTATGGCTACACCTTC
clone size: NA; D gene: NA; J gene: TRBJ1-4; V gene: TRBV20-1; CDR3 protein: CSARAEKLFF; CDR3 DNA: TGCAGTGCTAGAGCCGAAAAACTGTTTTTT
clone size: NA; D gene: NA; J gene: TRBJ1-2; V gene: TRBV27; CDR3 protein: CASSSGANGYTF; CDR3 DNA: TGTGCCAGCAGTTCAGGGGCTAACGGCTACACCTTC
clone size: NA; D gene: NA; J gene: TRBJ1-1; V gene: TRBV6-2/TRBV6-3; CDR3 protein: CASSYSEENTEAFF; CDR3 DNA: TGTGCCAGCAGTTACTCGGAGGAGAACACTGAAGCTTTCTTT
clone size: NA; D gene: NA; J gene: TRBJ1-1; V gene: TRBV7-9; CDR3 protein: CASSLGLGNTEAFF; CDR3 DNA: TGTGCCAGCAGCTTAGGTTTGGGGAACACTGAAGCTTTCTTT
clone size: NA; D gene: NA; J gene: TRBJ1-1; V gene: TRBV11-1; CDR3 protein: CASSLGGNTEAFF; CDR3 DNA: TGTGCCAGCAGCTTGGGCGGGAACACTGAAGCTTTCTTT
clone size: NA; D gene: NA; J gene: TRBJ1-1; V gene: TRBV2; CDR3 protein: CASRPDTWNTEAFF; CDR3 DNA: TGTGCCAGCAGACCAGACACCTGGAACACTGAAGCTTTCTTT
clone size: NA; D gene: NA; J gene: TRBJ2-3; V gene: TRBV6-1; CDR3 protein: CASSEIRTTLTDTQYF; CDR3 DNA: TGTGCCAGCAGTGAAATAAGGACTACTCTCACAGATACGCAGTATTTT
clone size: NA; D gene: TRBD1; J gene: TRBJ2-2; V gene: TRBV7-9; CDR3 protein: CASSLAGDRGLAGELFF; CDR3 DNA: TGTGCCAGCAGCTTAGCGGGCGACAGGGGCTTGGCCGGGGAGCTGTTTTTT
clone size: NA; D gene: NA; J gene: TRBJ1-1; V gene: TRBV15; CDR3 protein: CATGEGVNTEAFF; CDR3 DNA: TGTGCCACCGGAGAGGGGGTGAACACTGAAGCTTTCTTT
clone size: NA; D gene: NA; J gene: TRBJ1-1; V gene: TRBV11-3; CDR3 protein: CASSLGAGTEAFF; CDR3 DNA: TGTGCCAGCAGCTTAGGGGCGGGAACTGAAGCTTTCTTT
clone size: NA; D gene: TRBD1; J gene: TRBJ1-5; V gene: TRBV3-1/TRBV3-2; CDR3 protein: CASSPSQDRVGNQPQHF; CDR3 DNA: TGTGCCAGCAGCCCTTCACAGGACAGGGTGGGCAATCAGCCCCAGCATTTT
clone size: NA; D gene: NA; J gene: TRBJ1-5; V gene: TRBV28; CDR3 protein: CASSLSSGGGAYQPQHF; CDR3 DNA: TGTGCCAGCAGTCTGTCCTCCGGCGGGGGCGCCTACCAGCCCCAGCATTTT
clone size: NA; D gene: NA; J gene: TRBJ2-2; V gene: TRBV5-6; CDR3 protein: CASSLEILGNTGELFF; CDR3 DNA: TGTGCCAGCAGCTTGGAGATCTTAGGGAACACCGGGGAGCTGTTTTTT
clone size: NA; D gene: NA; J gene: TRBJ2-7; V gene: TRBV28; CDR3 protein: CASSSTSLALHEQYF; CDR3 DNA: TGTGCCAGCAGTTCGACTAGTCTTGCCCTGCACGAGCAGTACTTC
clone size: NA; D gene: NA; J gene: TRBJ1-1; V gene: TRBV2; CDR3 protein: CASSRAEGNTEAFF; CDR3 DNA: TGTGCCAGCAGTCGGGCAGAGGGGAACACTGAAGCTTTCTTT
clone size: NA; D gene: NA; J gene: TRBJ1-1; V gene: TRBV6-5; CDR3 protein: CASTPAGEAFF; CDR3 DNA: TGTGCCAGCACCCCAGCCGGTGAAGCTTTCTTT
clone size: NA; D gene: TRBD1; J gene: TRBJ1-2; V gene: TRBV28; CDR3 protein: CASSLVGQGYGYTF; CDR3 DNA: TGTGCCAGCAGCCTCGTGGGACAGGGGTATGGCTACACCTTC
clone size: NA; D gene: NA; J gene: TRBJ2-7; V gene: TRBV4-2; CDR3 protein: CASSQNGGSYEQYF; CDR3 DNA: TGTGCCAGCAGCCAAAACGGGGGCTCCTACGAGCAGTACTTC
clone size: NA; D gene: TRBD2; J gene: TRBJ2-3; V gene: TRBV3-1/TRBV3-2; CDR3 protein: CASSPGTSGGVSTDTQYF; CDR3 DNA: TGTGCCAGCAGTCCCGGGACTAGCGGGGGGGTTAGCACAGATACGCAGTATTTT
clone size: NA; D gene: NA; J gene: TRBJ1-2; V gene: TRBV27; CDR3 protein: CASSQGFPYGYTF; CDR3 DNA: TGTGCCAGCAGCCAGGGTTTCCCCTATGGCTACACCTTC
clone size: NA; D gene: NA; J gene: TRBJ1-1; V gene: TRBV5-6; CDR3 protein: CASSFGTYTEAFF; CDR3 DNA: TGTGCCAGCAGCTTTGGGACCTACACTGAAGCTTTCTTT
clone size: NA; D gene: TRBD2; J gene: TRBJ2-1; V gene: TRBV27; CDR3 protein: CASGRTSADEQFF; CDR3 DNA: TGTGCCAGCGGCCGGACTAGCGCCGATGAGCAGTTCTTC
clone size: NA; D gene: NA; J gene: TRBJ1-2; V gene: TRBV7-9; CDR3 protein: CASSLLLQGLDGYTF; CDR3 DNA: TGTGCCAGCAGCTTACTCCTTCAGGGTTTAGATGGCTACACCTTC
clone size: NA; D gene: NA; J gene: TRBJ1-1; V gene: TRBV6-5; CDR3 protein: CASTPSLENTEAFF; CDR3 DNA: TGTGCCAGCACTCCCAGTTTGGAAAACACTGAAGCTTTCTTT
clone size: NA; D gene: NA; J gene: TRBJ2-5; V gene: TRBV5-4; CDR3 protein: CASSLGVEGTETQYF; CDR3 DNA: TGTGCCAGCAGCTTGGGTGTTGAGGGGACAGAGACCCAGTACTTC
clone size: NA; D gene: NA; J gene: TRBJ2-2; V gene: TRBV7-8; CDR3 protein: CASSFLRPPYTGELFF; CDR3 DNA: TGTGCCAGCAGCTTCCTTAGACCCCCGTACACCGGGGAGCTGTTTTTT
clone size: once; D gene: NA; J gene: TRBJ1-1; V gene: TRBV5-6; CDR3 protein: CASSLARYKDTEAFF; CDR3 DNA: TGTGCCAGCAGCTTAGCCCGCTACAAGGACACTGAAGCTTTCTTT
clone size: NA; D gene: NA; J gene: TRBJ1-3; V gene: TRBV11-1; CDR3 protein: CASSLGGSGNTIYF; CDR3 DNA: TGTGCCAGCAGCTTGGGCGGATCTGGAAACACCATATATTTT
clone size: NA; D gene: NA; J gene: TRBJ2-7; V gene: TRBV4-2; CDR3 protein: CASSQGAGTAYEQYF; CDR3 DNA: TGTGCCAGCAGCCAAGGCGCCGGGACCGCCTACGAGCAGTACTTC
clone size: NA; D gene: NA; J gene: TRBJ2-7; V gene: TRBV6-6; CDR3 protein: CASSYSGTYEQYF; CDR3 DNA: TGTGCCAGCAGTTACTCGGGGACGTACGAGCAGTACTTC
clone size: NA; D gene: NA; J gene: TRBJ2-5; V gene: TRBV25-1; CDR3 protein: CASSAPTEIQETQYF; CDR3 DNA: TGTGCCAGCAGTGCACCCACAGAGATCCAAGAGACCCAGTACTTC
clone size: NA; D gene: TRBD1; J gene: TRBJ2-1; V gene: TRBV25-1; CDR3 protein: CASSFPGDRDYNEQFF; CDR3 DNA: TGTGCCAGCAGTTTCCCCGGTGACAGGGATTACAATGAGCAGTTCTTC
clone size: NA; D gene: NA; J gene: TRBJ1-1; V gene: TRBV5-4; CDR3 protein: CASSLEVTQPWTEAFF; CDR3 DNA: TGTGCCAGCAGCTTGGAAGTGACTCAACCGTGGACTGAAGCTTTCTTT
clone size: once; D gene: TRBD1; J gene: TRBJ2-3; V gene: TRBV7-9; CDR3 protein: CASSPGGTRTDTQYF; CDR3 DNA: TGTGCCAGCAGCCCAGGGGGAACCCGCACAGATACGCAGTATTTT
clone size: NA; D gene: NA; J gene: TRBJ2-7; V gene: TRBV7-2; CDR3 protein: CASSLVGWSSYEQYF; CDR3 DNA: TGTGCCAGCAGCTTAGTGGGTTGGAGCTCCTACGAGCAGTACTTC
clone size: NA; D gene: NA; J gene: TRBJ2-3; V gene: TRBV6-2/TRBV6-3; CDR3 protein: CASSYGRDTQYF; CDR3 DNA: TGTGCCAGCAGTTATGGACGGGATACGCAGTATTTT